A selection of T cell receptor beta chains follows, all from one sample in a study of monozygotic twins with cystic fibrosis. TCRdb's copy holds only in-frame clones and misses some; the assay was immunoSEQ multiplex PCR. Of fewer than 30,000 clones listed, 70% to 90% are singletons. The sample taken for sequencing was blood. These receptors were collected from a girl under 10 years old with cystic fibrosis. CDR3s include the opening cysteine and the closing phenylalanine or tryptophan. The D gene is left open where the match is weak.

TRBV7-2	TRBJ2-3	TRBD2	CASSLVSGRDGSDTQYF
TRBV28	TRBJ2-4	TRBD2	CASSSSSGRRNIQYF
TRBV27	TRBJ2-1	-	CASSELGEYNEQFF
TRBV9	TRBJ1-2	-	CASSPSRAYGYTF
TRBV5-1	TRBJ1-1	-	CASSLETLGVGTEAFF
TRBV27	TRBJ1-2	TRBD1	CASKRDRLYGYTF
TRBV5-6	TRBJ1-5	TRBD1	CASSLGGTGGNQPQHF
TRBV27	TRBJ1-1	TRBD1	CASSFTGETEAFF
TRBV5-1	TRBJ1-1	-	CASSWGASGTEAFF
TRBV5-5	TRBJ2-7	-	CASSSGSGGAAYEQYF
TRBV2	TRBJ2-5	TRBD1	CASSERDGQGPETQYF
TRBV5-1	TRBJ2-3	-	CASSLYRIRTDTQYF
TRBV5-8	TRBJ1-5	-	CASSGRAVGQPQHF
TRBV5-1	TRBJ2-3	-	CASSLDTDTQYF
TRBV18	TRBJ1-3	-	CASSPPGTSGNTIYF
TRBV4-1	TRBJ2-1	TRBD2	CASSPTSGTYNEQFF
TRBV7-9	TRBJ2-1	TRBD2	CASSSWVAGTNEQFF
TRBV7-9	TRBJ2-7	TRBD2	CASSYGTSDSAGEQYF
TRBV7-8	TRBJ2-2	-	CASSQSRLTANTGELFF
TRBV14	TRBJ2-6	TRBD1	CASSQVWQGAGANVLTF
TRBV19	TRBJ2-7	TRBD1	CASSARDSLSSYEQYF
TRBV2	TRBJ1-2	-	CASSEGGYYGYTF
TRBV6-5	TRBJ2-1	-	CASSIQGGSYNEQFF
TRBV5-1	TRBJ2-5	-	CASSADMSDGETQYF
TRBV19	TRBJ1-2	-	CASSITEGPFNYGYTF
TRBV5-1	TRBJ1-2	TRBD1	CASRAGTGATNYGYTF